This T cell receptor (beta chain) is drawn from a study of T cell changes during pregnancy in multiple sclerosis. Some clones are missing from TCRdb's copy, which holds only in-frame ones; the method was immunoSEQ multiplex PCR. Of tens of thousands of clones listed, 92% were seen once; the top ten hold more than 4%. V gave up 6 bases and J gave up 0 bases, with 8 bases separating them. Germline CDR1 is MRHNA and CDR2 is SNTAGT. There are 13 residues in the CDR3. The receptor's source is a female donor in good health, enrolled as a control in a pregnancy study. This rearrangement joins TRBV6-4 to TRBJ1-1; no reliable D call. Sequences were derived from peripheral blood, sampled in the first trimester of pregnancy. The CDR3 loop reads CASSPELNTEAFF. CDR3 DNA sequence: TGTGCCAGCAGCCCAGAACTGAACACTGAAGCTTTCTTT.